Reported below is one T cell receptor (beta chain). This sample was taken from a study of shared T cell receptors in the human thymus. The repertoire was sequenced with immunoSEQ multiplex PCR; TCRdb's copy has only in-frame clones and lacks some. In the table there are a few hundred thousand clones, 95% of which are singletons. The sequence came from a human donor. Sequenced: thymocytes.

The CDR3 region is CASSSRTSGSFYEQYF. The CDR3 DNA is TGCGCCAGCAGCTCAAGGACTAGCGGGAGCTTTTACGAGCAGTACTTC. The chain links TRBV5-1 to TRBJ2-7; 13 bases map to TRBD2. From germline, CDR1 is SGHRS and CDR2 YFSETQ. V trimming: 3 bases; J trimming: 4 bases; junction bases outside the gene matches: 7. The CDR3 runs 16 residues.